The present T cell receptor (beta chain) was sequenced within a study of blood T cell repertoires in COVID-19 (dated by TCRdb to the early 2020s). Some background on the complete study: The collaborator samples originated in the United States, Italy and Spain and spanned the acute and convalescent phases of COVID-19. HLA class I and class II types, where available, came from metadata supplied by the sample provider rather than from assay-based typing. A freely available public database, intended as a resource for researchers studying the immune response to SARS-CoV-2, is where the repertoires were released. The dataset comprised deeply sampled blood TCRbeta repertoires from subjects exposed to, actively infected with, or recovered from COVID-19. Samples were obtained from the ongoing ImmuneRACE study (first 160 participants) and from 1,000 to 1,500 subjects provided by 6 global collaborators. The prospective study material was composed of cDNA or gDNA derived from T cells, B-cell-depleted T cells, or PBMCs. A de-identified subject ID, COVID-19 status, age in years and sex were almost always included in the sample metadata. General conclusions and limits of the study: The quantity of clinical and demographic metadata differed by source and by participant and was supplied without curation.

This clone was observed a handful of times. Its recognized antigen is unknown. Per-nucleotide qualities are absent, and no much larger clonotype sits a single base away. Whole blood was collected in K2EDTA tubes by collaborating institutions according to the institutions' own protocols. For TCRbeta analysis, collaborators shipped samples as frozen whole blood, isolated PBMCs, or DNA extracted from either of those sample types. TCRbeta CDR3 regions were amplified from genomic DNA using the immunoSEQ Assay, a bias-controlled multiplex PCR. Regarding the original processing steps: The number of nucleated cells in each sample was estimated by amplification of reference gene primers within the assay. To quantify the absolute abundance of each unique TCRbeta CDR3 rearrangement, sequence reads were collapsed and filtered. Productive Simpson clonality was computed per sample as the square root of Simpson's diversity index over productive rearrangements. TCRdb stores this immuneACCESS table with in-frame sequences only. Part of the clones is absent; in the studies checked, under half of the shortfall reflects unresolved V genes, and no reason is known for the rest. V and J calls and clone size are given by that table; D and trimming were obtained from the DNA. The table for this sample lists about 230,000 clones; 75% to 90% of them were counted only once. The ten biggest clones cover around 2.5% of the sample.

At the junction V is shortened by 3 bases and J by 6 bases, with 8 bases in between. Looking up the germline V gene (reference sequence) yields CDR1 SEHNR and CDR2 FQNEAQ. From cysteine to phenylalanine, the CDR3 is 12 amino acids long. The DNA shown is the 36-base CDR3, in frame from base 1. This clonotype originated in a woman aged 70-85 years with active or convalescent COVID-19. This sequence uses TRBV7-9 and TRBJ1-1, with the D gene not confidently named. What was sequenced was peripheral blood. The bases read TGTGCCAGCAGCTTTTCCGGGGCTGAAGCTTTCTTT. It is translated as CASSFSGAEAFF.